This TCR beta chain appears in the sequencing data of a study of blood T cells in healthy people across ages. Of note for this clonotype: Its antigen is unknown.

Each donor supplied roughly 9.2 milliliters of peripheral blood. PBMCs, at least 6.5 million per sample, were isolated. A second PCR, run for 7 to 11 cycles, used a sample-barcoded 5' primer plus a J-beta primer mix. From the 5' RACE reads, TCRdb called clonotypes with MiXCR, one entry per CDR3 protein. Here the sample spans a few hundred thousand distinct CDR3 sequences, approximately 52% being singletons. General study results and limits: Naive CD4+ cells and diversity were both higher in long-lived donors than in aged donors.

There are 16 residues in the CDR3. J was trimmed by 3 bases and V by 6 bases; bases with no gene match: 11. CDR1 is DFQATT, CDR2 SNEGSKA, per germline (reference sequence). Sequencing input: blood. The source is a man in his sixties in good health. V and J are TRBV20-1 and TRBJ2-6; 7 bases are a match to TRBD2. CDR3 in DNA: TGCAGTGCCCGGACTAGGGGAATTATTGGGGCCAACGTCCTGACTTTC. This sequence encodes CSARTRGIIGANVLTF.